The 28 T cell receptor beta chains below were found in one sample sequenced in a study of siplizumab effects on memory and regulatory T cells (dated by TCRdb to about 2019). Libraries were built with the immunoSEQ multiplex PCR assay. TCRdb carries this immuneACCESS record with in-frame sequences only. Its versions omit some clonotypes, under half of them owing to an unresolved V gene in the studies checked, with the rest unexplained. The sample has 100,000 or so clones on record, less than 95% of them singletons. The top ten clones comprise under 0.7% of the sample. The sequencing input was Tregs sorted from blood. The receptors originated from a human donor in good health.

The rearrangement links TRBV6-1 to TRBJ2-1; 11 bases agree with TRBD2. The CDR3 sequence is 15 residues long. J gave up 4 bases and V 6 bases, and 5 bases lay outside the gene matches. Per germline, CDR1 MNHNS and CDR2 SASEGT. The CDR3 region is CASRSGTSGYNEQFF. DNA for the CDR3: TGTGCCAGCAGGTCCGGGACTAGCGGATACAATGAGCAGTTCTTC.

The rearrangement joins TRBV6-1 to TRBJ1-5, with D perhaps matching TRBD1 (5 bases). V was cut by 9 bases and J by 2 bases, with 17 bases left in between. CDR1 is MNHNS and CDR2 is SASEGT in the germline V gene. This CDR3 comprises 15 residues. Here the CDR3 reads CASKMSGFGNQPQHF. CDR3 sequence (DNA): TGTGCCAGTAAAATGTCAGGGTTCGGCAATCAGCCCCAGCATTTT.

V is TRBV11-2 and J is TRBJ1-4; D gene unclear. The germline V and J ends were trimmed by 0 bases and 7 bases, with 12 bases remaining between them. CDR1 and CDR2 (germline): SGHAT, FQNNGV. The CDR3 is made up of 15 amino acids. For the CDR3, the DNA is TGTGCCAGCAGCTTAGATGGGTCGGGATTTGAAAAACTGTTTTTT. It encodes CASSLDGSGFEKLFF.

J is TRBJ2-2 and V is TRBV7-9; D possibly matches TRBD1 or TRBD2 (5 bases each). This CDR3 contains 16 residues. Germline CDR1 is SEHNR and CDR2 is FQNEAQ (reference sequence). V gave up 8 bases and J gave up 1 base, with 17 bases separating them. CDR3 nucleotides: TGTGCCAGCCGAACCGGGACGATCCTGAACACCGGGGAGCTGTTTTTT. This translates into CASRTGTILNTGELFF.

V gene TRBV27 combines with J gene TRBJ2-1; 12 nucleotides align to TRBD2. V shed 2 bases, J shed 8 bases, and the junction held 7 bases outside the gene matches. This CDR3 is 16 amino acids long. Looked up from germline, CDR1 is MNHEY and CDR2 is SMNVEV (reference sequence). This chain's CDR3 is CASSLRTSGIFYEQFF. DNA for the CDR3: TGTGCCAGCAGTTTAAGGACTAGCGGGATCTTCTATGAGCAGTTCTTC.

The CDR3 DNA reads TGTGCCAGTAGTAAGGGGGATAGCAATCAGCCCCAGCATTTT. Protein: CASSKGDSNQPQHF. This sequence joins TRBV19 and TRBJ1-5; TRBD1 might be the D (6 bases). CDR3 length: 14 residues. Trimming shortened V by 4 bases and J by 0 bases, and 7 bases separated the two germline ends. CDR1 LNHDA and CDR2 SQIVND come from the germline V gene (reference sequence).

The J gene is TRBJ2-5, the V gene TRBV5-1; possibly TRBD2 for D (6 bases). The germline V gene encodes CDR1 SGHRS and CDR2 YFSETQ. The CDR3 loop spans 15 amino acids. The V and J ends lost 2 bases and 2 bases respectively, with 13 bases between them. The CDR3 DNA reads TGCGCCAGCAGCTTCTTAGCGGTAAAACAAGAGACCCAGTACTTC. Protein: CASSFLAVKQETQYF.

This clone appeared a single time. The CDR3 protein is CASSLVRQTEAFF. The CDR3 DNA reads as TGTGCCAGCAGCTTAGTCCGGCAAACTGAAGCTTTCTTT. This chain joins TRBV7-3 and TRBJ1-1; D is unresolved. The V gene lost 2 bases and the J gene lost 5 bases, with 9 bases spanning the gap. Germline V lookup: CDR1 SGHTA, CDR2 FQGTGA. The CDR3 extends over 13 amino acids.

V usage is TRBV18 and J usage is TRBJ2-1; 10 nucleotides match TRBD2. V was clipped by 4 bases and J by 3 bases; unmatched bases: 12. Germline lookup yields CDR1 KGHSH and CDR2 LQKENI. This CDR3 contains 18 residues. The CDR3: CASSQGKGWTSGYNEQFF. The CDR3, as DNA: TGTGCCAGCTCACAGGGAAAAGGTTGGACTAGCGGCTACAATGAGCAGTTCTTC.

This clone was seen a single time. The CDR3 spells CASSLGGEAFF. The CDR3, as DNA: TGTGCCAGCAGCTTAGGTGGTGAAGCTTTCTTT. V and J are TRBV7-9 and TRBJ1-1; no firm D call. The CDR3 has 11 amino acids. V lost 1 base and J 7 bases, leaving 4 bases between the germline ends. Looked up from germline, CDR1 is SEHNR and CDR2 is FQNEAQ (reference sequence).

The genes are TRBV6-1 and TRBJ2-5; 9 bases fit TRBD2. There are 15 residues in the CDR3. Trimming removed 4 bases from V and 5 bases from J; junction bases left unmatched: 8. Germline CDR1 and CDR2: MNHNS and SASEGT. CDR3 in DNA: TGTGCCAGCAGTGCGGGCGGGAGGGGACGGGAGACCCAGTACTTC. Amino acid sequence: CASSAGGRGRETQYF.

The J gene is TRBJ1-1, the V gene TRBV30; no clear D gene. CDR1 is GTSNPN and CDR2 is SVGIG in the germline V gene (reference sequence). The CDR3 is 13 amino acids. V lost 2 bases and J lost 1, with 8 bases in between. This CDR3 reads CAWSLTENTEAFF. The CDR3 bases are TGTGCCTGGAGTTTAACGGAGAACACTGAAGCTTTCTTT.

Points on this clone: One junction end disagrees with the germline gene, perhaps due to a read error. This chain uses TRBV2 with TRBJ1-2; TRBD1 might be the D (5 bases). The CDR3 loop spans 12 amino acids. The germline gives CDR1 SNHLY, CDR2 FYNNEI. This CDR3 reads CASREGSDPRAF. CDR3 DNA: TGTGCCAGCAGGGAGGGGTCAGACCCCCGGGCCTTC.

This chain's CDR3 is CASSLAGGLYEQYF. The CDR3 DNA reads as TGTGCCAGCAGTCTAGCGGGAGGGCTCTACGAGCAGTACTTC. The V and J genes are TRBV28 and TRBJ2-7; 12 positions agree with TRBD2. The CDR3 runs 14 residues. V lost 5 bases and J lost 3; bases outside the gene matches: 2. Germline V gene data show CDR1 as MDHEN and CDR2 as SYDVKM.

V usage is TRBV5-1 and J usage is TRBJ2-1; 10 bases line up with TRBD2. V gave up 1 base and J gave up 7 bases; unmatched junction bases: 5. CDR1 SGHRS and CDR2 YFSETQ come from the germline V gene. The length of the CDR3 is 15 residues. The CDR3 sequence is CASSLSGRATNEQFF. As DNA, the CDR3 is TGCGCCAGCAGCTTGAGCGGGAGGGCCACTAATGAGCAGTTCTTC.

This clone was found once. This sequence joins TRBV28 and TRBJ1-1; 7 bases are shared with TRBD1. Germline V gene sequence: CDR1 MDHEN, CDR2 SYDVKM. This CDR3 region has 15 residues. V trimming: 2 bases; J trimming: 5 bases; junction bases outside the gene matches: 8. The CDR3, as DNA: TGTGCCAGCAGTTTACTTCAGGGGGGAACAACTGAAGCTTTCTTT. This gives the protein CASSLLQGGTTEAFF.

This clone appeared a few times. This chain links TRBV10-3 with TRBJ1-1, with TRBD1 matching over 7 bases. The trim removed 11 bases at V and 0 bases at J, leaving 6 bases unmatched. This CDR3 spans 13 amino acids. Germline V gene sequence: CDR1 ENHRY, CDR2 SYGVKD. CDR3 in DNA: TGTGCCGCCGCCGGGACAGTGAACACTGAAGCTTTCTTT. Protein product: CAAAGTVNTEAFF.

The rearrangement links TRBV4-1 to TRBJ2-1, with TRBD2 identical over 7 bases. Germline V gene lookup returns CDR1 MGHRA and CDR2 YSYEKL. J gave up 8 bases and V 0 bases, and 4 bases lay outside the gene matches. This CDR3 comprises 14 residues. The CDR3 here is CASSQEKREHEQFF. CDR3 DNA sequence: TGCGCCAGCAGCCAAGAGAAGCGGGAACATGAGCAGTTCTTC.

The rearrangement joins TRBV2 to TRBJ2-1; 10 nucleotides agree with TRBD2. V shed 6 bases, J shed 5 bases, and the junction held 7 bases outside the gene matches. Germline V gives CDR1 SNHLY, CDR2 FYNNEI. The CDR3 loop spans 15 amino acids. The CDR3 region is CASRDLAGVNNEQFF. The CDR3 nucleotides are TGTGCCAGCAGAGACCTAGCGGGAGTCAACAATGAGCAGTTCTTC.

The chain joins TRBV9 to TRBJ2-5, with D possibly being TRBD2 (5 bases). V was cut by 1 base and J by 5 bases, with 21 bases left in between. The CDR3 runs 17 residues. Germline V gene lookup returns CDR1 SGDLS and CDR2 YYNGEE. The CDR3 loop is CASSVSYRNPRGETQYF. The CDR3 bases are TGTGCCAGCAGCGTATCGTACAGAAACCCAAGAGGGGAGACCCAGTACTTC.

The rearrangement links TRBV19 to TRBJ1-3; no clear D gene. This CDR3 is 13 amino acids long. V was cut by 11 bases and J by 2 bases, with 13 bases left in between. The germline CDR1 and CDR2 sequences are LNHDA and SQIVND (reference sequence). CDR3 sequence reads: CASKNPPGNTIYF. The CDR3 nucleotides are TGTGCCTCAAAGAACCCCCCTGGAAACACCATATATTTT.

This clone was recorded only once. The rearrangement links TRBV4-1 to TRBJ2-7; 8 positions agree with TRBD1. This CDR3 spans 19 amino acids. Germline CDR1 is MGHRA and CDR2 is YSYEKL. V dropped 2 bases and J dropped 1; count of bases not matched to a gene: 16. The CDR3 coding sequence is TGCGCCAGCAGCCAACGAGAAACTTCCGGGACAGGCTTTTCCTACGAGCAGTACTTC. Amino acid sequence: CASSQRETSGTGFSYEQYF.

The V call is TRBV27, the J call TRBJ2-1; D not resolved. The CDR3 covers 13 residues. Germline-derived CDR1 and CDR2 are MNHEY and SMNVEV (reference sequence). V dropped 3 bases and J dropped 1 base, with 4 bases sitting between them. The chain's CDR3 is CASSFGSYNEQFF. The CDR3 coding sequence is TGTGCCAGCAGTTTTGGATCCTACAATGAGCAGTTCTTC.

The J gene is TRBJ2-7, the V gene TRBV27; 7 bases align to TRBD2. The V gene end was trimmed by 5 bases and the J gene end by 1 base; junction bases not matched to a gene: 2. The CDR3 covers 13 residues. Germline CDR1 reads MNHEY; CDR2 reads SMNVEV (reference sequence). The CDR3 here is CASSRLASYEQYF. CDR3 nucleotides: TGTGCCAGCAGTAGACTAGCATCCTACGAGCAGTACTTC.

The V and J genes are TRBV7-3 and TRBJ2-1, with TRBD2 identical over 7 bases. Germline-derived CDR1 and CDR2 are SGHTA and FQGTGA. The CDR3 totals 15 residues. V was pared by 5 bases and J by 0 bases, with 4 bases of the junction left unmatched. The DNA of the CDR3 is TGTGCCAGCAGCCGAGCGGGGAGCTCCTACAATGAGCAGTTCTTC. It translates to CASSRAGSSYNEQFF.

The rearrangement uses TRBV2 and TRBJ1-5, with a tentative D call TRBD1 (5 bases). Germline values: CDR1 SNHLY, CDR2 FYNNEI. V shed 7 bases and J shed 0 bases, with 16 bases lying between them. This CDR3 comprises 16 residues. In DNA form, the CDR3 reads TGTGCCAGCACGGCGGGACTGGGAAATAGCAATCAGCCCCAGCATTTT. It is translated as CASTAGLGNSNQPQHF.

This chain connects TRBV6-6 to TRBJ1-2; no clear D gene. This CDR3 contains 14 residues. The V end lost 4 bases, the J end lost 4 bases, and 13 bases lay between the germline ends. CDR1 is MNHNY, CDR2 SVGAGI, per germline (reference sequence). As DNA, the CDR3 is TGTGCCAGCAGTTCCCTAGGACTGTTCTATGGCTACACCTTC. Protein sequence: CASSSLGLFYGYTF.

The chain uses TRBV28 and TRBJ1-2, with D hard to call. This CDR3 is 11 amino acids long. V shed 5 bases and J shed 5 bases, with 6 bases lying between them. CDR1 and CDR2 (germline): MDHEN, SYDVKM. Here the CDR3 DNA reads TGTGCCAGCAGTCGGAGTTATGGCTACACCTTC. Protein product: CASSRSYGYTF.